This entry concerns a single TCR beta chain. What it binds is not known. A J-beta primer mix and a sample-barcoded 5' primer were used in a second PCR of roughly 6 to 11 cycles. A single record per CDR3 protein comes from TCRdb applying MiXCR to the 5' RACE reads. This sample yields more than 800,000 distinct CDR3 sequences, of which under 55% are seen a single time; 15% to 20% belongs to the top ten. CDR1 MNHEY and CDR2 SMNVEV come from the germline V gene (reference sequence). This CDR3 spans 14 amino acids. With 6 bases clipped from V and 9 bases from J, the junction kept 11 bases outside the gene matches. The data derive from a study of blood T cells in healthy people across ages. Findings and caveats of the study: Comparison with aged donors showed that long-lived donors had more naive CD4+ cells and higher diversity.

Whenever a sample was processed, at least 7 million PBMCs were isolated. The V gene is TRBV27, the J gene TRBJ2-1, with TRBD1 matching over 7 bases. Sequenced sample: blood. The receptor was derived from an older woman in good health. The CDR3 sequence: CASRFRTGVGEQFF. CDR3 nucleotide sequence: TGTGCCAGCAGATTCCGTACAGGGGTGGGTGAGCAGTTCTTC.